Listed here is a single T cell receptor (beta chain). Its antigen is unknown. The sample is drawn from a study of T cells after yellow fever vaccination. The study's findings and limits: Only a small proportion of the clonotypes turned up in both the CD4 and the CD8 compartments, likely arising from convergent recombination.

Germline V gives CDR1 DFQATT, CDR2 SNEGSKA (reference sequence). The CDR3 consists of 13 residues. Trimming took off 7 bases at V and 1 base at J, with 11 bases between the two ends. TCRdb analysed the 5' RACE reads with MiXCR anew, one entry per CDR3 protein. Of hundreds of thousands of distinct CDR3 sequences in the sample, around 20% were seen once. The receptor was derived from a man aged 18 to 35 who received the YFV17D yellow fever vaccine. The sample in question was PBMCs, obtained before the yellow fever booster vaccination. V is TRBV20-1 and J is TRBJ2-4, with D perhaps TRBD1 (6 bases). CDR3 bases: TGCAGTGTTGGACAGTGGGCCAAAAACATTCAGTACTTC. Translated, it gives CSVGQWAKNIQYF.